Following are 32 T cell receptor beta chains from one sample sequenced in a study of regulatory T cells in long-lasting Graves disease. Relying on iRepertoire HTBI primers and Arm-PCR of CDR3 regions, the team built TCR beta libraries. Via MiXCR, TCRdb re-called the multiplex PCR reads, giving one row per CDR3 protein. Of 440,000 or so distinct CDR3 sequences in the sample, roughly 15% are singletons; the top ten hold approximately 11%. As for time point: newly diagnosed GD, antithyroid drugs for less than 3 months. Making the TCR library involved RNA that had been extracted from PBMCs. The same sample was also studied in work on T cells in Graves' hyperthyroidism and ophthalmopathy.

The specimen was peripheral blood mononuclear cells (PBMCs), collected at new diagnosis, from a patient treated with antithyroid drugs. The origin of the receptors is a woman between 25 and 40 years old with Graves disease.

For this clonotype: Possible read error: a much larger clone is one base away. The chain carries TRBV7-8 and TRBJ2-5, with a weak D call TRBD2 (7 bases). The CDR3 length is 17 residues. Germline loops: CDR1 SGHVS, CDR2 FQNEAQ. The CDR3 DNA is TGTGCCAGCAGCTTAGGGCCCCACGGGGGGCACCAAGAGACCCTGTACTTC. Protein: CASSLGPHGGHQETLYF. Drawing the rest from reference TRBV7-8 and TRBJ2-5, the complete variable domain is GAGVSQSPRYKVAKRGQDVALRCDPISGHVSLFWYQQALGQGPEFLTYFQNEAQLDKSGLPSDRFFAERPEGSVSTLKIQRTQQEDSAVYLCASSLGPHGGHQETLYFGPGTRLLVL.

This clonotype was seen ten or more times. The chain employs TRBV28 and TRBJ1-2, with D uncertain. Deletions cut 7 bases from V and 3 bases from J, with 12 bases between. CDR1 and CDR2 from the germline V gene are MDHEN and SYDVKM. CDR3 length equals 13 residues. CDR3 sequence reads: CASMTSRDYGYTF. The CDR3 DNA reads as TGTGCCAGCATGACCAGTAGGGACTATGGCTACACCTTC.

This clonotype was counted ten times or more. The genes are TRBV18 and TRBJ2-7; unclear D gene. In germline, CDR1 is KGHSH, CDR2 LQKENI. This CDR3 comprises 14 residues. The ends were cut back, 3 bases at V and 2 bases at J, with 11 bases in the middle. CDR3 DNA sequence: TGTGCCAGCTCACCGTACTGGAATACCTACGAGCAGTACTTC. Its protein product is CASSPYWNTYEQYF.

This chain connects TRBV7-9 to TRBJ2-4; D possibly matches TRBD1 or TRBD2 (5 bases each). Germline loops: CDR1 SEHNR, CDR2 FQNEAQ (reference sequence). V shed 0 bases and J shed 0 bases, with 12 bases lying between them. The CDR3 is made up of 17 amino acids. CDR3 in amino acids: CASSLAQGRLAKNIQYF. As DNA, the CDR3 is TGTGCCAGCAGCTTAGCGCAGGGACGGCTAGCCAAAAACATTCAGTACTTC.

This clonotype was detected ten times or more. The CDR3 DNA is TGTGCCAGCTCACCACGAGACGAGCGATTCCTCTACAATGAGCAGTTCTTC. This gives the protein CASSPRDERFLYNEQFF. The chain recombines TRBV18 with TRBJ2-1; D is undetermined. Germline CDR1 is KGHSH and CDR2 is LQKENI. The CDR3 has 17 amino acids. Between the trimmed V and J ends, which lost 1 base and 3 bases, there was a span of 16 bases.

V usage is TRBV29-1 and J usage is TRBJ2-7; a possible D gene is TRBD2 (6 bases). Germline V lookup: CDR1 SQVTM, CDR2 ANQGSEA. The CDR3 spans 12 residues. V was shortened by 3 bases and J by 0 bases, with 6 bases between the two germline ends. In DNA form, the CDR3 reads TGCAGCGTTGAGGAGGGCTCCTACGAGCAGTACTTC. Translating it yields CSVEEGSYEQYF.

This clonotype has ten or more counts. This chain links TRBV27 with TRBJ2-1; 11 nucleotides align to TRBD2. The CDR3 is 17 residues long. Germline assignment: CDR1 MNHEY and CDR2 SMNVEV (reference sequence). V trimming: 4 bases; J trimming: 6 bases; junction bases outside the gene matches: 11. The CDR3 is CASSYISLAGAGNEQFF. The CDR3 bases are TGTGCCAGCAGTTATATCTCACTAGCGGGAGCGGGCAATGAGCAGTTCTTC.

At least ten counts were recorded for this clonotype. This sequence joins TRBV7-6 and TRBJ2-5; D ambiguous. The germline gives CDR1 SGHVS, CDR2 FNYEAQ. The CDR3 runs 15 residues. V shed 0 bases and J shed 2 bases, with 10 bases lying between them. The CDR3 sequence: CASSLATALQETQYF. The CDR3 DNA reads as TGTGCCAGCAGCTTAGCGACGGCACTTCAAGAGACCCAGTACTTC.

The chain has TRBV5-1 and TRBJ2-3, with 11 bases aligning to TRBD2. Looked up from germline, CDR1 is SGHRS and CDR2 is YFSETQ. V shed 3 bases, J shed 2 bases, and the junction held 11 bases outside the gene matches. The CDR3 is made up of 18 amino acids. The chain's CDR3 is CASSSWGLAGGSTDTQYF. CDR3 in DNA: TGCGCCAGCAGCTCCTGGGGCCTAGCGGGAGGTTCCACAGATACGCAGTATTTT. Full variable domain (rest looked up from reference TRBV5-1 and TRBJ2-3): KAGVTQTPRYLIKTRGQQVTLSCSPISGHRSVSWYQQTPGQGLQFLFEYFSETQRNKGNFPGRFSGRQFSNSRSEMNVSTLELGDSALYLCASSSWGLAGGSTDTQYFGPGTRLTVL.

Ten or more counts support this clonotype. V and J are TRBV14 and TRBJ2-5; no definite D call. CDR3 length equals 13 residues. Trimming pared 4 bases from V and 3 bases from J, leaving 9 bases between. Germline assignment: CDR1 SGHDN and CDR2 FVKESK. The DNA for the CDR3 is TGTGCCAGCAGCCGGACGGTTAAAGAGACCCAGTACTTC. Translation: CASSRTVKETQYF.

On this clonotype itself: One base away lies a much larger clone, so this may be a sequencing read error. The chain combines TRBV18 with TRBJ2-7; a weak D match, TRBD2 (5 bases). The CDR3 extends over 11 amino acids. Germline V lookup: CDR1 KGHSH, CDR2 LQKENI. The CDR3 DNA is TGTGCCAGCTCCGGGGTCGGCGAGCCGTACTTC. Its protein is CASSGVGEPYF.

The chain couples TRBV7-9 to TRBJ2-7; 10 nucleotides line up with TRBD2. Germline V CDR1 and CDR2: SEHNR, FQNEAQ (reference sequence). This CDR3 region has 15 residues. Unmatched junction bases numbered 8, after V lost 5 bases and J lost 4 bases. The CDR3 DNA follows: TGTGCCAGCAGCCCTCTCGGACTAGCGGTATACGAGCAGTACTTC. This translates into CASSPLGLAVYEQYF. Drawing the rest from reference TRBV7-9 and TRBJ2-7, the complete variable domain is DTGVSQNPRHKITKRGQNVTFRCDPISEHNRLYWYRQTLGQGPEFLTYFQNEAQLEKSRLLSDRFSAERPKGSFSTLEIQRTEQGDSAMYLCASSPLGLAVYEQYFGPGTRLTVT.

This clonotype was observed at least ten times. The CDR3 sequence is CASTGTSFNEQFF. The CDR3 DNA is TGTGCCAGCACCGGAACTAGTTTCAATGAGCAGTTCTTC. The chain links TRBV7-8 to TRBJ2-1; possibly TRBD2 for D (5 bases). This CDR3 is 13 amino acids long. The V end was cut by 7 bases, the J end by 6 bases, with 13 bases between. Germline CDR1 reads SGHVS; CDR2 reads FQNEAQ.

In its sample, this clonotype was seen once. V usage is TRBV6-1 and J usage is TRBJ2-7; TRBD2 agrees at 8 bases. The CDR3 is 16 amino acids. The germline V gene has CDR1 MNHNS and CDR2 SASEGT. V dropped 5 bases and J dropped 6; count of bases not matched to a gene: 15. CDR3 bases: TGTGCCAGCAGTCCCGTGGGTGGGACTAGTCTAGGCGAGCAGTACTTC. Encoded protein: CASSPVGGTSLGEQYF.

The table lists this clonotype with many counts. The genes are TRBV27 and TRBJ2-7, with D uncertain. Germline V gene lookup returns CDR1 MNHEY and CDR2 SMNVEV (reference sequence). The CDR3 is 14 amino acids. The V end lost 3 bases, the J end lost 0 bases, and 9 bases lay between the germline ends. CDR3 loop: CASSFTASSYEQYF. In DNA form, the CDR3 reads TGTGCCAGCAGTTTTACGGCCAGCTCCTACGAGCAGTACTTC.

This clonotype was recorded many times. This chain uses TRBV10-3 with TRBJ2-1; D perhaps matches TRBD2 (5 bases). The CDR3 runs 14 residues. Germline CDR1 reads ENHRY; CDR2 reads SYGVKD. Trimming stripped 6 bases from V and 7 bases from J, with 16 bases between. This CDR3 reads CAIRSNGNANEQFF. CDR3 coding DNA: TGTGCCATCAGATCCAACGGGAATGCGAATGAGCAGTTCTTC.

This clonotype showed up many times. V usage is TRBV7-8 and J usage is TRBJ2-3; 8 bases are a match to TRBD2. There are 15 residues in the CDR3. J was trimmed by 2 bases and V by 5 bases; bases with no gene match: 6. Germline assignment: CDR1 SGHVS and CDR2 FQNEAQ. The CDR3 spells CASSHSGNPTDTQYF. The CDR3 bases are TGTGCCAGCAGCCATAGCGGGAACCCCACAGATACGCAGTATTTT.

This clonotype was counted ten times or more. The chain carries TRBV11-2 and TRBJ1-1; a possible D gene is TRBD1 (5 bases). Germline-derived CDR1 and CDR2 are SGHAT and FQNNGV. The CDR3 is 13 amino acids. V lost 3 bases to trimming and J lost 8 bases, with 13 bases between them. CDR3 DNA sequence: TGTGCCAGCAGCTTTTCAGGGAATTCCGAAGCTTTCTTT. Protein product: CASSFSGNSEAFF.

The chain couples TRBV6-1 to TRBJ1-2; possible D gene TRBD1, 6 bases. The CDR3 runs to 15 residues. Trimming stripped 7 bases from V and 0 bases from J, with 15 bases between. Germline V CDR1 and CDR2: MNHNS, SASEGT. This CDR3 is CASTAETGTNYGYTF. The CDR3 DNA is TGTGCCAGCACTGCAGAGACAGGAACTAACTATGGCTACACCTTC.

The chain combines TRBV12-3 or TRBV12-4 with TRBJ1-5, with 7 bases aligning to TRBD1. V shed 7 bases, J shed 3 bases, and the junction held 9 bases outside the gene matches. This CDR3 has 15 amino acids. The CDR3 nucleotides are TGTGCCAGCAACCTGGACAGGCCCCACAATCAGCCCCAGCATTTT. Translation: CASNLDRPHNQPQHF.

This clonotype was seen ten or more times. The chain couples TRBV6-5 to TRBJ1-1, with TRBD1 matching 9 bases. This CDR3 is 16 amino acids long. The J segment lost 4 bases and the V segment lost 0 bases, leaving 6 bases of the junction unmatched. The germline gives CDR1 MNHEY, CDR2 SVGAGI. The chain's CDR3 is CASSYSKDRGGTEAFF. The CDR3 DNA is TGTGCCAGCAGTTACTCGAAGGACAGGGGAGGCACTGAAGCTTTCTTT.

This clonotype was picked up a small number of times. V is TRBV28 and J is TRBJ2-7; 8 bases match TRBD2. The germline CDR1 and CDR2 sequences are MDHEN and SYDVKM. V was clipped by 1 base and J by 6 bases; unmatched bases: 11. The CDR3 is 16 residues long. CDR3 protein: CASSLFLGTSRGEQYF. The CDR3 coding sequence is TGTGCCAGCAGTTTATTTCTTGGGACTAGTCGTGGCGAGCAGTACTTC.

The chain carries TRBV12-3 or TRBV12-4 and TRBJ2-7; the D is unclear. The CDR3 has 13 amino acids. V lost 3 bases to trimming and J lost 3 bases, with 9 bases between them. CDR3 sequence reads: CASSFSAYYEQYF. The CDR3, as DNA: TGTGCCAGCAGTTTTTCAGCCTACTACGAGCAGTACTTC.

In its sample, this clonotype was seen many times. V gene TRBV28 combines with J gene TRBJ2-2; 7 bases line up with TRBD2. The V gene end was trimmed by 5 bases and the J gene end by 5 bases; junction bases not matched to a gene: 17. The germline V gene has CDR1 MDHEN and CDR2 SYDVKM. The CDR3 is 18 residues long. Here the CDR3 reads CASSLVSGVTRRTGELFF. CDR3 bases: TGTGCCAGCAGTCTAGTAAGCGGGGTAACAAGGCGGACCGGGGAGCTGTTTTTT. Supplemented by reference TRBV28 and TRBJ2-2, the full variable domain reads DVKVTQSSRYLVKRTGEKVFLECVQDMDHENMFWYRQDPGLGLRLIYFSYDVKMKEKGDIPEGYSVSREKKERFSLILESASTNQTSMYLCASSLVSGVTRRTGELFFGEGSRLTVL.

A remark on this clonotype: A much larger clone lies a single base off, so this may be a read error. The rearrangement joins TRBV20-1 to TRBJ2-3; perhaps TRBD2 as D (5 bases). The CDR3 spans 14 residues. Per germline, CDR1 DFQATT and CDR2 SNEGSKA (reference sequence). CDR3 sequence reads: CGARDQAATDTQYF. CDR3 in DNA: TGCGGTGCTAGAGATCAAGCGGCCACAGATACGCAGTATTTT.

The table lists this clonotype with many counts. The chain combines TRBV6-2 or TRBV6-3 with TRBJ2-5, with 9 positions matching TRBD2. Germline CDR1 is MNHEY and CDR2 is SVGEGT. The CDR3 contains 17 residues. The ends lost 7 bases at V and 1 base at J; junction bases unmatched: 13. CDR3 coding DNA: TGTGCCAGCAACCTATTTTACCGGCGGGAGGGCCAAGAGACCCAGTACTTC. Translating it yields CASNLFYRREGQETQYF.

This clonotype came up once. Compared with germline, one end of the junction differs, possibly owing to a read error. The chain links TRBV3-1 to TRBJ2-7; D is ambiguous. The CDR3 loop spans 13 amino acids. CDR1 and CDR2 from the germline V gene are LGHDT and YNNKEL (reference sequence). The CDR3 reads CASSLGPDYERYF. The CDR3 region has the DNA TGTGCCAGCAGCCTCGGGCCCGATTACGAGCGGTACTTC.

Details on this clonotype: A much larger clone lies one base from this, so it may be a read error. The V gene is TRBV6-1, the J gene TRBJ1-1; D remains unclear. Trimming left V 2 bases short and J 6 bases short, with 13 bases between. Germline CDR1 is MNHNS and CDR2 is SASEGT. CDR3 length equals 14 residues. The CDR3 here is CASSEFGGGPEAFF. The CDR3 DNA is TGTGCCAGCAGTGAATTCGGTGGAGGGCCTGAAGCTTTCTTT.

This clonotype was picked up many times. This chain links TRBV3-1 with TRBJ2-7; possibly TRBD2 for D (5 bases). Trimming stripped 0 bases from V and 0 bases from J, with 12 bases between. Looked up from germline, CDR1 is LGHDT and CDR2 is YNNKEL (reference sequence). This CDR3 is 16 amino acids long. CDR3 in amino acids: CASSQDLGAYSYEQYF. As DNA, the CDR3 is TGTGCCAGCAGCCAAGATCTGGGAGCGTACTCCTACGAGCAGTACTTC.

This clonotype was seen a few times. The genes are TRBV6-1 and TRBJ1-5; D remains ambiguous. Looked up from germline, CDR1 is MNHNS and CDR2 is SASEGT. V lost 8 bases and J lost 3, with 11 bases in between. The length of the CDR3 is 13 residues. CDR3 protein: CASRGRDNQPQHF. The CDR3 DNA reads TGTGCCAGCCGAGGACGGGACAATCAGCCCCAGCATTTT.

This clonotype has at least ten counts. The rearrangement links TRBV5-6 to TRBJ2-7; TRBD1 might be the D (6 bases). From germline, CDR1 is SGHDT and CDR2 YYEEEE. Trimming cost V 5 bases and J 3 bases, with 12 bases left between them. There are 13 residues in the CDR3. DNA of the CDR3: TGTGCCAGCAGTAGAAAGACAGGCTACGAGCAGTACTTC. It translates to CASSRKTGYEQYF.

The chain links TRBV7-2 to TRBJ2-1; the D gene could be TRBD1 or TRBD2 (5 bases each). Per germline, CDR1 SGHTA and CDR2 FQGNSA. The CDR3 spans 18 residues. Trimming left V 1 base short and J 8 bases short, with 24 bases between. The CDR3 region is CASSLVPPPGTPIDEQFF. The CDR3 region has the DNA TGTGCCAGCAGCTTAGTTCCCCCCCCCGGGACCCCCATTGATGAGCAGTTCTTC.